One and the same sample provided the 30 T cell receptor beta chains below, sequenced in a study of cytomegalovirus exposure and HLA in healthy donors. 13 Jbeta primers and 60 Vbeta primers were used for the PCR. The method was immunoSEQ multiplex PCR; TCRdb's version includes in-frame clones alone and lacks a portion of them. This sample has 110,000 or so clones, with nearly 70% found just once. The sample taken for sequencing was PBMCs. All receptors come from a woman between 65 and 79 years old in good health and CMV-seropositive.

This chain uses TRBV29-1 with TRBJ1-1; 8 bases are shared with TRBD1. This CDR3 contains 16 residues. V shed 5 bases, J shed 1 base, and the junction held 12 bases outside the gene matches. Germline lookup yields CDR1 SQVTM and CDR2 ANQGSEA. The CDR3 coding sequence is TGCAGCGTTCAGCCCGGGACAGGCCGGGGGAACACTGAAGCTTTCTTT. It encodes CSVQPGTGRGNTEAFF.

The V call is TRBV4-1, the J call TRBJ2-1; TRBD2 agrees at 8 bases. This CDR3 spans 15 amino acids. Germline CDR1 reads MGHRA; CDR2 reads YSYEKL. J lost 3 bases, V lost 0 bases, and 1 base had no gene match. As DNA, the CDR3 is TGCGCCAGCAGCCAAGAACTAGCGGACTACAATGAGCAGTTCTTC. Translation gives CASSQELADYNEQFF.

The chain carries TRBV5-1 and TRBJ1-4; 9 nucleotides match TRBD1. Germline V gene data show CDR1 as SGHRS and CDR2 as YFSETQ. The CDR3 is 15 residues long. Trimming removed 1 base from V and 7 bases from J; junction bases left unmatched: 5. CDR3 sequence reads: CASSLTLDRGEKLFF. The CDR3 region has the DNA TGCGCCAGCAGCTTGACCCTGGACAGGGGTGAAAAACTGTTTTTT.

In this sample, this clone turned up a few times. V is TRBV6-6 and J is TRBJ1-1, with TRBD1 matching over 10 bases. V shed 6 bases, J shed 1 base, and the junction held 8 bases outside the gene matches. The CDR3 consists of 16 residues. CDR1 is MNHNY, CDR2 SVGAGI, per germline (reference sequence). CDR3 sequence: CASSQTGGRTNTEAFF. The CDR3 bases are TGTGCCAGCAGCCAGACAGGGGGCAGAACGAACACTGAAGCTTTCTTT.

The J gene is TRBJ2-5, the V gene TRBV7-2; 12 nucleotides match TRBD2. Germline V gene data show CDR1 as SGHTA and CDR2 as FQGNSA. V gave up 1 base and J gave up 5 bases; unmatched junction bases: 5. This CDR3 spans 16 amino acids. CDR3 DNA: TGTGCCAGCAGCTTAGGGGCTAGCGGGGGGGGTGAGACCCAGTACTTC. As protein: CASSLGASGGGETQYF.

The V call is TRBV6-5, the J call TRBJ2-7; weak D call: TRBD2 (5 bases). V was cut by 8 bases and J by 2 bases, with 13 bases left in between. The CDR3 sequence is 13 residues long. Germline CDR1 and CDR2: MNHEY and SVGAGI. The CDR3 spells CASQRDIAYEQYF. The CDR3 nucleotides read TGTGCCAGCCAGAGGGATATCGCCTACGAGCAGTACTTC.

In its sample, this clone was seen a few times. Written as DNA, the CDR3 is TGTGCCAGTAGTACCAGTTCAGGGGCTTTCAATCAGCCCCAGCATTTT. The encoded protein is CASSTSSGAFNQPQHF. The chain joins TRBV19 to TRBJ1-5; D may be TRBD1 (6 bases). The germline V gene encodes CDR1 LNHDA and CDR2 SQIVND (reference sequence). The CDR3 sequence is 16 residues long. Trimming stripped 4 bases from V and 3 bases from J, with 16 bases between.

The gene calls are TRBV30 and TRBJ2-2; 9 nucleotides line up with TRBD1. J lost 7 bases, V lost 3 bases, and 6 bases had no gene match. Germline V gene lookup returns CDR1 GTSNPN and CDR2 SVGIG (reference sequence). The CDR3 is 14 amino acids. The CDR3 bases are TGTGCCTGGAGAGCTACAGGGGGCCTCGGGGAGCTGTTTTTT. Protein sequence: CAWRATGGLGELFF.

The chain carries TRBV18 and TRBJ2-2; D not resolved. This CDR3 is 16 amino acids long. The V end lost 3 bases, the J end lost 2 bases, and 13 bases lay between the germline ends. The germline CDR1 and CDR2 sequences are KGHSH and LQKENI. In DNA, the CDR3 is TGTGCCAGCTCACCGTTAGATCAATTTAACACCGGGGAGCTGTTTTTT. Encoded protein: CASSPLDQFNTGELFF.

The chain has TRBV6-5 and TRBJ1-2; maybe TRBD1 (6 bases). This CDR3 has 12 residues. CDR1 is MNHEY, CDR2 SVGAGI, per germline. Deletions cut 6 bases from V and 8 bases from J, with 13 bases between. CDR3 sequence reads: CASRIGGGGYTF. The CDR3 nucleotides read TGTGCCAGCAGGATAGGGGGTGGAGGCTACACCTTC.

The rearrangement uses TRBV7-9 and TRBJ1-2, with TRBD1 matching over 7 bases. The ends lost 4 bases at V and 7 bases at J; junction bases unmatched: 24. CDR3 length: 19 residues. Germline loops: CDR1 SEHNR, CDR2 FQNEAQ (reference sequence). In DNA, the CDR3 is TGTGCCAGCAGCTCCTTGCAGTCCTTTGGTGCAAGGACAGGAACTGGCTACACCTTC. It translates to CASSSLQSFGARTGTGYTF.

The chain recombines TRBV5-1 with TRBJ2-3; D is possibly TRBD1 (7 bases). The germline gives CDR1 SGHRS, CDR2 YFSETQ. The CDR3 has 16 amino acids. Trimming cost V 4 bases and J 1 base, with 16 bases left between them. CDR3 sequence (DNA): TGCGCCAGCAGCCAAGGGGGGACAGCCGGCACAGATACGCAGTATTTT. It specifies CASSQGGTAGTDTQYF.

The CDR3 loop is CASSFPTSGGADEQFF. The CDR3 DNA follows: TGTGCCAGCAGTTTTCCGACTAGCGGGGGGGCAGATGAGCAGTTCTTC. The genes are TRBV6-6 and TRBJ2-1; 14 nucleotides agree with TRBD2. The CDR3 spans 16 residues. The germline gives CDR1 MNHNY, CDR2 SVGAGI (reference sequence). Trimming cost V 4 bases and J 8 bases; bases outside gene matches: 7.

The chain recombines TRBV6-5 with TRBJ1-1; D is undetermined. V was trimmed by 5 bases and J by 0 bases, leaving 13 bases between them. CDR1 and CDR2 from the germline V gene are MNHEY and SVGAGI. This CDR3 has 15 amino acids. The CDR3 DNA is TGTGCCAGCAGTCTTGACCGGGGTTTGAACACTGAAGCTTTCTTT. It codes for CASSLDRGLNTEAFF.

This rearrangement joins TRBV6-6 to TRBJ1-2; D is ambiguous. Trimming took off 6 bases at V and 6 bases at J, with 11 bases between the two ends. The germline V gene encodes CDR1 MNHNY and CDR2 SVGAGI (reference sequence). The CDR3 totals 12 residues. Written as DNA, the CDR3 is TGTGCCAGCAGCCAGCTCGGGGATGGCTACACCTTC. It translates to CASSQLGDGYTF.

V is TRBV7-8 and J is TRBJ1-2, with D tentatively TRBD1 (6 bases). The germline V and J ends were trimmed by 1 base and 5 bases, with 14 bases remaining between them. Germline CDR1 and CDR2: SGHVS and FQNEAQ. The CDR3 extends over 15 amino acids. This CDR3 is CASSLEQGPTYGYTF. The CDR3 region has the DNA TGTGCCAGCAGCTTAGAACAGGGCCCAACTTATGGCTACACCTTC.

The CDR3: CASSLGVASSYNSPLHF. Written as DNA, the CDR3 is TGCGCCAGCAGCTTGGGGGTAGCGAGCTCCTATAATTCACCCCTCCACTTT. This chain uses TRBV5-1 with TRBJ1-6; D is uncertain. CDR1 is SGHRS and CDR2 is YFSETQ in the germline V gene. This CDR3 comprises 17 residues. Trimming took 0 bases from V and 0 from J, leaving 10 bases between them.

This chain connects TRBV7-2 to TRBJ2-2; 9 nucleotides match TRBD2. J lost 1 base, V lost 4 bases, and 1 base had no gene match. The length of the CDR3 is 15 residues. The germline V gene has CDR1 SGHTA and CDR2 FQGNSA. Here the CDR3 DNA reads TGTGCCAGCAGCTCTAGCGGGGTGAACACCGGGGAGCTGTTTTTT. Its translation: CASSSSGVNTGELFF.

The chain has TRBV2 and TRBJ1-1; the D is unclear. This CDR3 has 12 residues. In germline, CDR1 is SNHLY, CDR2 FYNNEI. The ends were cut back, 7 bases at V and 4 bases at J, with 10 bases in the middle. The DNA for the CDR3 is TGTGCCAGCACCCTGACAAGCACTGAAGCTTTCTTT. This encodes CASTLTSTEAFF.

The rearrangement links TRBV4-2 to TRBJ2-3; TRBD2 matches 10 bases. CDR1 LGHNA and CDR2 YNFKEQ come from the germline V gene. The V gene end was trimmed by 4 bases and the J gene end by 4 bases; junction bases not matched to a gene: 5. The CDR3 runs to 15 residues. CDR3 in amino acids: CASSRTSGAADTQYF. The CDR3 DNA reads TGTGCCAGCAGCCGCACTAGCGGGGCCGCAGATACGCAGTATTTT.

V is TRBV4-3 and J is TRBJ2-5, with 7 bases lining up with TRBD1. V dropped 0 bases and J dropped 5; count of bases not matched to a gene: 6. CDR3 length equals 15 residues. Germline assignment: CDR1 LGHNA and CDR2 YSLEER. CDR3 protein: CASSQELGRGETQYF. CDR3 in DNA: TGCGCCAGCAGCCAAGAATTGGGCAGGGGGGAGACCCAGTACTTC.

The J gene is TRBJ1-6, the V gene TRBV2, with TRBD1 identical over 9 bases. Germline lookup yields CDR1 SNHLY and CDR2 FYNNEI. V trimming: 5 bases; J trimming: 9 bases; junction bases outside the gene matches: 14. The CDR3 runs to 17 residues. For the CDR3, the DNA is TGTGCCAGCAGTCCTACAGGGGGCGCAAACGGCGGTTCACCCCTCCACTTT. Translating gives CASSPTGGANGGSPLHF.

The chain is built from TRBV5-4 and TRBJ2-3; a possible D gene is TRBD2 (5 bases). CDR1 and CDR2 (germline): SGHNT, YYREEE (reference sequence). The CDR3 has 13 residues. V dropped 0 bases and J dropped 4 bases, with 6 bases sitting between them. The chain's CDR3 is CASSLGGADTQYF. The CDR3 bases are TGTGCCAGCAGCTTGGGGGGAGCAGATACGCAGTATTTT. The whole variable domain, remainder taken from reference TRBV5-4 and TRBJ2-3, is ETGVTQSPTHLIKTRGQQVTLRCSSQSGHNTVSWYQQALGQGPQFIFQYYREEENGRGNFPPRFSGLQFPNYSSELNVNALELDDSALYLCASSLGGADTQYFGPGTRLTVL.

J is TRBJ2-5 and V is TRBV7-2; possibly TRBD1 for D (6 bases). The V gene's germline CDR1 is SGHTA and CDR2 FQGNSA. The V and J ends lost 6 bases and 5 bases respectively, with 13 bases between them. CDR3 size: 13 residues. Here the CDR3 reads CASSWGRGETQYF. CDR3 nucleotide sequence: TGTGCCAGCAGTTGGGGGCGCGGTGAGACCCAGTACTTC.

The chain recombines TRBV5-1 with TRBJ1-1; 8 positions match TRBD1. The germline gives CDR1 SGHRS, CDR2 YFSETQ. V gave up 3 bases and J gave up 1 base; unmatched junction bases: 11. The CDR3 is made up of 17 amino acids. This CDR3 is CASSWTGQGISNTEAFF. The CDR3 DNA reads as TGCGCCAGCAGCTGGACAGGACAGGGAATATCGAACACTGAAGCTTTCTTT.

The rearrangement links TRBV7-9 to TRBJ1-4; D may be TRBD1 (5 bases). With 2 bases removed from V and 6 bases from J, the gap between germline ends came to 10 bases. The CDR3 has 14 amino acids. Per germline, CDR1 SEHNR and CDR2 FQNEAQ (reference sequence). In nucleotides, the CDR3 is TGTGCCAGCAGCTTATATGGGGGGGATGAAAAACTGTTTTTT. This encodes CASSLYGGDEKLFF.

The rearrangement joins TRBV10-2 to TRBJ2-7, with a possible D match to TRBD2 (6 bases). CDR3 length: 14 amino acids. V was pared by 10 bases and J by 2 bases, with 18 bases between. Germline V gives CDR1 WSHSY, CDR2 SAAADI. CDR3 residues: CATSAGTQTYEQYF. CDR3 nucleotide sequence: TGCGCCACCTCCGCCGGGACTCAAACCTACGAGCAGTACTTC.

This rearrangement joins TRBV6-6 to TRBJ1-1; D unresolved. The CDR3 spans 13 residues. The ends were cut back, 2 bases at V and 1 base at J, with 5 bases in the middle. Germline CDR1 MNHNY, CDR2 SVGAGI (reference sequence). This CDR3 reads CASSYAGNTEAFF. CDR3 DNA: TGTGCCAGCAGTTACGCCGGGAACACTGAAGCTTTCTTT.

The rearrangement uses TRBV15 and TRBJ2-7; tentative D call: TRBD1 (5 bases). The CDR3 totals 18 residues. V shed 0 bases and J shed 1 base, with 19 bases lying between them. Germline V lookup: CDR1 LNHNV, CDR2 YYDKDF (reference sequence). The DNA of the CDR3 is TGTGCCACCAGCAGAGATGGGGCACGTCCTACACCTTCCTACGAGCAGTACTTC. Amino acid sequence: CATSRDGARPTPSYEQYF.

V is TRBV5-4 and J is TRBJ2-7; D gene uncertain. CDR1 SGHNT and CDR2 YYREEE come from the germline V gene (reference sequence). CDR3 length equals 14 residues. V was shortened by 0 bases and J by 2 bases, with 9 bases between the two germline ends. CDR3 bases: TGTGCCAGCAGCTTGGGCGGCACAACCTACGAGCAGTACTTC. Protein: CASSLGGTTYEQYF.